The present T cell receptor beta chain was sequenced within a study of cytomegalovirus exposure and HLA in healthy donors (dated by TCRdb to about 2017). Context from the whole study: According to a later analysis, the 120 or so validation repertoires were produced on the same platform as the 700 or so repertoires of the first cohort. The aim of the study was to test whether cataloging public T cell receptors could identify signatures of past pathogen exposure. Besides the first cohort of more than 650 subjects, a separate validation cohort made up of 120 different subjects was used. The study combined high-throughput TCR immunosequencing, statistical association of individual TCRs with disease status, and machine learning to predict cytomegalovirus infection status. General conclusions and limits of the study: While some public TCRs were present in many individuals, most TCR sequences turned up only very rarely across donors. Three of the identified cytomegalovirus-associated TCR beta chains were confirmed in vitro to be specific for cytomegalovirus antigens. The study gave a list of some 150 TCR beta chains associated with cytomegalovirus. Of the cluster scores, approximately 95% were above 0 in a later analysis, which found that TCRs clustered in the first cohort also tended to co-occur in the 120 validation repertoires. The authors suggested that the approach could potentially be extended to other disease states and immunological phenotypes. The validation cohort had no HLA typing available for a later analysis, so co-occurrence within that cohort was assessed over all 120 or so repertoires. The classifier was reported to diagnose cytomegalovirus status with high specificity and sensitivity in both the original cohort and the validation cohort.

Per the germline V gene, MNHEY is the CDR1 and SVGAGI is the CDR2. Including cysteine and phenylalanine, the CDR3 has 15 amino acids. Here the CDR3 DNA is all that survives: 45 bases in frame from base 1. The germline V end is reduced by 4 bases and the J end by 3 bases; junction bases left unmatched: 2. The donors were included in the validation cohort of roughly 130 subjects, a group kept apart from the approximately 700-subject first cohort. The receptor library was made with the immunoSEQ multiplex PCR assay. The original pipeline was this. A statistical classification framework was developed to diagnose cytomegalovirus status using the catalog of TCR beta chain sequences. The source is immuneACCESS, and TCRdb retained only in-frame sequences with V and J called. Part of the clones is not carried over; for the studies checked, unresolved V genes explain less than half of this, and the remainder is unexplained. V and J calls and clone size are those listed in that table; D and trimming were worked out from the DNA. For this sample the table gives about 74,000 clones, of which approximately 95% were detected only once. The ten largest clones capture about 1.6% of the sample.

This clone was seen just once. The target of this receptor is not known. Per-base qualities were not stored, and no clone one base away is much larger. Material: PBMCs. The chain was built from TRBV6-5 and TRBJ2-2, with TRBD1 identical over 10 junction bases. This TCR was sampled from a man aged 18 to 30 in good health and CMV-seropositive. The DNA is as follows: TGTGCCAGCAGTTCCGGGACAGGGGACACCGGGGAGCTGTTTTTT. Translated, this is CASSSGTGDTGELFF.